Listed here are 14 T cell receptor beta chains from one sample, sequenced in a study of blood T cells in healthy people across ages. A second roughly 7 to 12 cycle PCR used barcoded and J-beta primers. TCRdb used MiXCR to reprocess the 5' RACE reads, holding one entry per CDR3 protein. This sample has 700,000 to 1,000,000 distinct CDR3 sequences, with about 42% found just once. The specimen sequenced was blood. These receptors were obtained from a man aged 55-75 years in good health.

The CDR3 is CASSPRTGYRGYEQYF. The CDR3 DNA reads as TGTGCCAGCAGCCCGCGAACAGGTTATAGGGGCTACGAGCAGTACTTC. This chain joins TRBV7-9 and TRBJ2-5; a weak D match, TRBD1 (5 bases). The last part of the DNA fits TRBJ2-7 better; the J call may be wrong. Germline CDR1 reads SEHNR; CDR2 reads FQNEAQ (reference sequence). CDR3 length equals 16 residues.

This clonotype was observed a few times. This chain joins TRBV12-3 or TRBV12-4 and TRBJ2-5; D may match TRBD1 or TRBD2 (5 bases each). There are 11 residues in the CDR3. Trimming stripped 6 bases from V and 7 bases from J, with 9 bases between. The CDR3 DNA reads as TGTGCCAGCAGAAAGGGGACGACCCAGTACTTC. Protein product: CASRKGTTQYF.

For this clonotype: This may be a read error: a much more frequent sequence differs by one nucleotide. The chain employs TRBV20-1 and TRBJ2-1, with a weak D call TRBD2 (6 bases). The J call may be wrong; the DNA end is better matched by TRBJ2-7. This CDR3 contains 14 residues. CDR1 DFQATT and CDR2 SNEGSKA come from the germline V gene (reference sequence). CDR3 nucleotide sequence: TGCAGTGCTACTAGCGCGAGCTCCTACAATGAGCAGTACTTC. Translating it yields CSATSASSYNEQYF.

Only a few counts were recorded for this clonotype. CDR3 region: CASSQEGTSSYEQYF. Here the CDR3 DNA reads TGTGCCAGCAGCCAAGAGGGGACGAGCTCCTACGAGCAGTACTTC. The V call is TRBV4-2, the J call TRBJ2-7; either TRBD1 or TRBD2 may fit D (5 bases each). Germline loops: CDR1 LGHNA, CDR2 YNFKEQ. This CDR3 comprises 15 residues. The germline V and J ends were trimmed by 0 bases and 0 bases, with 9 bases remaining between them.

The sample holds a few counts of this clonotype. This chain joins TRBV7-9 and TRBJ2-4; the D call may be TRBD1 or TRBD2 (5 bases each). The CDR3 has 15 amino acids. Per the germline V gene, CDR1 is SEHNR and CDR2 is FQNEAQ (reference sequence). Trimming pared 4 bases from V and 5 bases from J, leaving 15 bases between. The CDR3 is CASSSPGKGQNIQYF. In DNA form, the CDR3 reads TGTGCCAGCAGCTCCCCCGGGAAGGGACAAAACATTCAGTACTTC.

The genes are TRBV2 and TRBJ2-6, with D unclear. Germline lookup yields CDR1 SNHLY and CDR2 FYNNEI. Trimming removed 9 bases from V and 0 bases from J, with 9 bases in between. The CDR3 length is 14 residues. The CDR3: CARQTDSGANVLTF. The CDR3 DNA follows: TGTGCCAGACAGACTGACTCTGGGGCCAACGTCCTGACTTTC.

In its sample, this clonotype was seen once. The CDR3 DNA sequence: TGTGCCAGCTCACCTGAGGACAGGGTAACCTACGAGCAGTACTTC. This gives the protein CASSPEDRVTYEQYF. The V gene is TRBV18, the J gene TRBJ2-7; 8 nucleotides align to TRBD1. V shed 3 bases and J 2 bases; nucleotides not matched to a gene: 6. This CDR3 comprises 15 residues. Germline V gives CDR1 KGHSH, CDR2 LQKENI.

This clonotype was picked up a small number of times. The V gene is TRBV5-5, the J gene TRBJ1-5; D might be TRBD1 (6 bases). Trimming removed 0 bases from V and 3 bases from J, with 13 bases in between. This CDR3 is 16 amino acids long. The germline V gene has CDR1 SGHKS and CDR2 YYEKEE (reference sequence). The CDR3 nucleotides are TGTGCCAGCAGCTTGGGTCGGGGGGCGATCAATCAGCCCCAGCATTTT. As protein: CASSLGRGAINQPQHF.

The chain joins TRBV6-2 or TRBV6-3 to TRBJ2-7; 7 bases are shared with TRBD1. Trimming cost V 0 bases and J 0 bases; bases outside gene matches: 14. This CDR3 comprises 19 residues. Germline V CDR1 and CDR2: MNHEY, SVGEGT. This CDR3 reads CASSYSLNLQGLNSYEQYF. CDR3 nucleotide sequence: TGTGCCAGCAGTTACTCACTAAACTTACAGGGGCTTAACTCCTACGAGCAGTACTTC.

This chain links TRBV21-1 with TRBJ2-5; no DNA check was done on the table's D call, TRBD2. TRBV21-1 is an annotated pseudogene. The CDR3 sequence is 16 residues long. In nucleotides, the CDR3 is TGTGCCAGCAGCAAAGTCGGGACTAGCGGAGGATCGGCCCAGTACTTC. Translating gives CASSKVGTSGGSAQYF.

This clonotype was counted once. The chain couples TRBV20-1 to TRBJ2-5; 13 bases are a match to TRBD2. CDR3 length equals 14 residues. From germline, CDR1 is DFQATT and CDR2 SNEGSKA (reference sequence). The V and J ends lost 6 bases and 3 bases, in that order; junction bases with no gene match: 4. The CDR3 sequence is CSAATSGGKETQYF. CDR3 nucleotide sequence: TGCAGTGCGGCGACTAGCGGGGGGAAAGAGACCCAGTACTTC.

This chain connects TRBV5-5 to TRBJ1-4; 8 bases agree with TRBD1. The CDR3 consists of 16 residues. J gave up 6 bases and V 4 bases, and 11 bases lay outside the gene matches. Per the germline V gene, CDR1 is SGHKS and CDR2 is YYEKEE (reference sequence). The CDR3 loop reads CASSPWDRRAHEKLFF. The CDR3 nucleotides are TGTGCCAGCAGCCCCTGGGACAGGCGAGCCCATGAAAAACTGTTTTTT.

The chain is built from TRBV6-6 and TRBJ2-2, with TRBD2 identical over 9 bases. The CDR3 contains 15 residues. The germline CDR1 and CDR2 sequences are MNHNY and SVGAGI (reference sequence). Trimming at V came to 6 bases and at J to 4 bases, leaving 6 bases not matched to a gene. The CDR3 bases are TGTGCCAGCAGCCGAAGCGGGGGGTCCACCGGGGAGCTGTTTTTT. As protein: CASSRSGGSTGELFF.

This clonotype was counted a few times. The CDR3 nucleotides read TGTGCCAGCACTCTGGGACAGGCGGGTGAGCAGTTCTTC. It codes for CASTLGQAGEQFF. This rearrangement joins TRBV12-3 or TRBV12-4 to TRBJ2-1; 8 bases are a match to TRBD1. With V trimmed by 7 bases and J by 9 bases, 8 bases remained unmatched. CDR3 length equals 13 residues.